This note documents a single T cell receptor beta chain sequence. Within the sample, other DNA sequences also encode this same CDR3. The CDR3 consists of 13 residues. Germline V lookup: CDR1 SEHNR, CDR2 FQNEAQ (reference sequence). V was pared by 3 bases and J by 1 base, with 6 bases between. The data originate from a study of blood T cell repertoires in COVID-19. Across the study: Acute-phase and convalescent COVID-19 samples originated in the United States, Italy and Spain. PBMCs, B-cell-depleted T cells, or T cells provided the cDNA or gDNA that made up the material.

How the authors handled the data: Reference gene primer amplification yielded estimated nucleated cell counts. TCRdb's copy holds only in-frame clones and misses some; the assay was immunoSEQ multiplex PCR. V and J calls and clone size follow that table, whereas D and trimming were derived from the DNA. Among 270,000 or so clones listed, roughly nine tenths were seen once. Seattle patient enrollment occurred during active infection, with longitudinal follow-up thereafter. The sequenced sample was peripheral blood. The origin of this receptor is a woman aged 25-40 years with COVID-19, enrolled during active disease. This chain links TRBV7-9 with TRBJ1-1, with D possibly being TRBD1 (5 bases). The CDR3 sequence: CASSLQGNTEAFF. The CDR3 nucleotides are TGTGCCAGCAGCTTGCAGGGGAACACTGAAGCTTTCTTT. The variable domain in full, completed from reference TRBV7-9 and TRBJ1-1, reads DTGVSQNPRHKITKRGQNVTFRCDPISEHNRLYWYRQTLGQGPEFLTYFQNEAQLEKSRLLSDRFSAERPKGSFSTLEIQRTEQGDSAMYLCASSLQGNTEAFFGQGTRLTVV.